Listed below are T cell receptor beta chains from one sample, sequenced in a study of T-cell reconstitution after alpha-beta-depleted transplantation in children. TCRdb itself ran the PCR reads through MiXCR, one entry per CDR3 protein. The sample carries roughly 490,000 distinct CDR3 sequences, more than 9.5% recorded once. This material consisted of PBMCs, mostly from graft donor cells, taken 180 days after TCRalphabeta/CD19-depleted stem cell transplant. The receptor source for this set is a female patient younger than 10 who had a stem cell transplant for aplastic anemia, so the T cells may come from the graft donor. Both conserved end residues are trimmed from each CDR3. Size values are once, few and many counts, or a class for expanded clones, and some rows have none.

J gene: TRBJ2-7
clone size: many
V gene: TRBV20-1
CDR3 protein: SARTITGNYYEQY

J gene: TRBJ2-2
clone size: .
V gene: TRBV4-3
CDR3 protein: ASSQDGRPGRITGELF

J gene: TRBJ1-1
clone size: few
V gene: TRBV19
CDR3 protein: ASNTKSGGVTEAF

J gene: TRBJ2-1
clone size: few
V gene: TRBV27
CDR3 protein: ASSSPRTTWSEQF

J gene: TRBJ2-1
clone size: .
V gene: TRBV7-7
CDR3 protein: ASSFSRNNEQF

J gene: TRBJ2-1
clone size: .
V gene: TRBV9
CDR3 protein: ASSAGLAGGYNEQF

J gene: TRBJ2-3
clone size: many
V gene: TRBV7-2
CDR3 protein: ASSFKRERRDTQY

J gene: TRBJ2-2
clone size: many
V gene: TRBV29-1
CDR3 protein: SVVGGPGPHTGELF

J gene: TRBJ2-3
clone size: .
V gene: TRBV29-1
CDR3 protein: SVEGQGADTQY

J gene: TRBJ2-2
clone size: many
V gene: TRBV5-5
CDR3 protein: ASSLHVRANTGELF

J gene: TRBJ2-5
clone size: few
V gene: TRBV21-1
CDR3 protein: ASSKDRPAETQY

J gene: TRBJ1-5
clone size: many
V gene: TRBV18
CDR3 protein: ASSPGTGGQPQH